This paragraph reports one TCR beta chain. Assay: immunoSEQ multiplex PCR; the TCRdb copy retains only in-frame clones and omits some. The table includes approximately 230,000 clones, approximately 83% detected once. This sample was included in a study of blood T cell repertoires in COVID-19. CDR3 length: 16 amino acids. Germline assignment: CDR1 SGHRS and CDR2 YFSETQ. Trimming removed 0 bases from V and 0 bases from J; junction bases left unmatched: 4. The sequence derives from a man older than 75 with acute or convalescent COVID-19. Material: peripheral blood. The V gene is TRBV5-1, the J gene TRBJ2-3; 7 nucleotides agree with TRBD1. CDR3 region: CASSLAGQSSTDTQYF. Here the CDR3 DNA reads TGCGCCAGCAGCTTGGCGGGACAGTCTAGCACAGATACGCAGTATTTT.